This T cell receptor (beta chain) is drawn from a study of neurological immune-mediated disorders (dated by TCRdb to about 2019). In terms of the full investigation: Peripheral blood TCR-beta repertoires from HTLV-I-associated myelopathy (HAM/TSP) patients, multiple sclerosis patients and healthy controls were compared by UMI-based sequencing. Alongside PBMC samples, the set of more than 80 TCR-beta libraries contained longitudinal samples, technical triplicates, and paired CD4+ and CD8+ T-cell subsets that had been sorted. Of the roughly 70 subjects in the cohort, about 14 were HAM/TSP patients, roughly 35 were multiple sclerosis patients, and about 20 were healthy controls.

Healthy controls were blood bank volunteers in Maryland, USA. Unsorted PBMC libraries were generated from 2 million PBMCs stored in RNAlater at -80 °C until RNA extraction. Peripheral blood was subjected to Ficoll-Hypaque density gradient centrifugation to isolate PBMCs, which were then cryopreserved in liquid nitrogen. As regards this clonotype: It lacks a known antigen. No clone much larger than this one lies a single base away; base qualities are absent.

General findings and caveats noted by the study authors: Expanded clones from different subjects shared no identical CDR3 amino acid sequences, which suggests that TCR-beta repertoires were private in all groups. TCR clonal expansion was highest in HAM/TSP patients and lowest in MS patients, with MS patients falling below even healthy controls.

To synthesize cDNA, template-switch 5'RACE was performed with a primer carrying a 10-nucleotide random unique molecular identifier so that each TCR transcript was tagged. Every sequencing run yielded over 180 million TCR-beta sequences covering 15-18 subjects. Total RNA was extracted with the RNeasy kit. Using the KAPA Real-time Library Amplification kit, TCR-beta VDJ regions were amplified with primers for the TCR constant region and the 5'RACE anchor. Sample indexes and Illumina adaptors were added in a first PCR, after which library yield was increased in a second PCR. After purification with Ampure beads, the TCR product of roughly 650 bp was size-selected on a 2% E-gel SizeSelection system. Before pooling, libraries had their quality checked on a Bioanalyzer, their concentration measured with Qubit, and their quantity determined with the Kapa Library Quantification kit. An Illumina HiSeq 2500 sequenced the libraries paired-end 2 x 150 bp. To increase sequence diversity, about 25-30% phiX was spiked into each library pool. The published analysis was carried out like this. Quality-filtered reads were processed with the UMI-based MiGEC pipeline, and over 90% of raw TCR sequences were removed by the MiGEC pipeline during error correction. IMGT germline references were used for alignment of VDJ genes, and clonotypes were defined by a unique CDR3 amino acid sequence together with V-J genes. Clonal expansion, Shannon diversity and CDR3 relatedness were evaluated with VDJtools (CalcPairwiseDistances, ClusterSamples), while phylogenetic trees were built in CLCbio workbench. Expanded clones were defined as having at least 8 unique UMIs, based on coefficient-of-variation modelling across technical triplicates. TCRdb took the public reads, trimmed them with fastp at Q25, ran MiXCR for clone calling and kept in-frame beta chains. When rows share a CDR3 protein, they turn into one entry using the most common DNA and genes. The V and J calls were determined by TCRdb, not by the authors. The sample data list about 79,000 distinct CDR3 sequences, and 12% to 15% of these were observed just once. Roughly 7% of the sample is held by the ten biggest clonotypes.

CDR1 DFQATT and CDR2 SNEGSKA are derived from the germline V gene (reference sequence). Trimming removed 0 bases from V and 6 bases from J; the gene matches leave 7 bases unexplained. The CDR3 covers 17 residues, taking in both the cysteine and the phenylalanine. Only the CDR3 DNA is retained, 51 bases long and in frame from the first base. The chain is assembled from TRBV20-1 and TRBJ2-2; TRBD2 aligns with 13 central bases. The clonotype was recovered from a woman aged 50 to 65 in good health. The specimen sequenced was PBMCs. The nucleotide sequence is TGCAGTGCTAGAGATCCCCTACTAGCGGGAGGGTCCGGGGAGCTGTTTTTT. This sequence encodes CSARDPLLAGGSGELFF.